Following are 21 T cell receptor beta chains from one sample sequenced in a study of blood T cell repertoires in COVID-19. Data came from immunoSEQ multiplex PCR; TCRdb stores just in-frame clones and leaves some out. The sample has around 480,000 clones, 88% seen once. Sample: peripheral blood. The receptors derive from a woman in her fifties or sixties with COVID-19, enrolled during active disease.

The CDR3 loop is CASSLRAGVPEQYF. CDR3 nucleotide sequence: TGTGCCAGCAGCTTGCGGGCAGGGGTACCCGAGCAGTACTTC. V and J are TRBV5-4 and TRBJ2-7, with D tentatively TRBD1 (6 bases). Deletions cut 1 base from V and 6 bases from J, with 14 bases between. The CDR3 totals 14 residues. CDR1 and CDR2 from the germline V gene are SGHNT and YYREEE (reference sequence).

The chain combines TRBV9 with TRBJ2-1; TRBD2 matches at 11 bases. The V gene's germline CDR1 is SGDLS and CDR2 YYNGEE. Unmatched junction bases numbered 4, after V lost 0 bases and J lost 5 bases. This CDR3 spans 16 amino acids. For the CDR3, the DNA is TGTGCCAGCAGCGTAGCATTAGCGGGGGGGAACAATGAGCAGTTCTTC. This gives the protein CASSVALAGGNNEQFF.

The chain is built from TRBV9 and TRBJ2-6; D perhaps matches TRBD2 (7 bases). The V gene lost 4 bases and the J gene lost 2 bases, with 13 bases spanning the gap. Germline-derived CDR1 and CDR2 are SGDLS and YYNGEE. This CDR3 contains 16 residues. For the CDR3, the DNA is TGTGCCAGCAGCCCTTCCGGGGGGCCTGGGGCCAACGTCCTGACTTTC. This sequence encodes CASSPSGGPGANVLTF.

The chain has TRBV29-1 and TRBJ2-1; 9 bases line up with TRBD1. Germline CDR1 is SQVTM and CDR2 is ANQGSEA. The CDR3 covers 13 residues. The V gene end was trimmed by 4 bases and the J gene end by 5 bases; junction bases not matched to a gene: 3. The CDR3 sequence is CSVAGTGNNEQFF. The CDR3 DNA is TGCAGCGTTGCAGGGACAGGGAACAATGAGCAGTTCTTC.

The chain combines TRBV4-1 with TRBJ2-7; D perhaps matches TRBD2 (7 bases). This CDR3 is built from 15 residues. Deletions cut 2 bases from V and 2 bases from J, with 13 bases between. Germline lookup yields CDR1 MGHRA and CDR2 YSYEKL. CDR3 region: CASSQRGASPYEQYF. The CDR3 DNA sequence: TGCGCCAGCAGCCAACGGGGGGCTAGCCCCTACGAGCAGTACTTC.

V usage is TRBV5-8 and J usage is TRBJ1-5; the D is unclear. CDR3 length: 13 residues. The V gene lost 1 base and the J gene lost 4 bases, with 6 bases spanning the gap. CDR1 and CDR2 (germline): SGHTS, YDEGEE. The CDR3 region has the DNA TGTGCCAGCAGCTTGAATAGAAATCAGCCCCAGCATTTT. It is translated as CASSLNRNQPQHF.

The chain is built from TRBV6-5 and TRBJ1-6; 8 nucleotides match TRBD1. This CDR3 has 13 residues. Germline V gives CDR1 MNHEY, CDR2 SVGAGI. Trimming took 2 bases from V and 12 from J; bases not matched to a gene: 3. As DNA, the CDR3 is TGTGCCAGCAGTTACGGACAGGGTAGACCCCTCCACTTT. Residues: CASSYGQGRPLHF.

The rearrangement links TRBV5-1 to TRBJ2-5; D perhaps matches TRBD2 (6 bases). CDR3 length: 15 residues. V lost 0 bases and J 5 bases, leaving 14 bases between the germline ends. CDR1 SGHRS and CDR2 YFSETQ come from the germline V gene. The CDR3 is CASSLAGGSAETQYF. The CDR3 DNA reads TGCGCCAGCAGCTTGGCCGGGGGATCAGCGGAGACCCAGTACTTC.

Turning to this clone: In the same sample, other DNA sequences code for this CDR3. This chain links TRBV12-3 or TRBV12-4 with TRBJ1-5; the D gene is possibly TRBD1 (6 bases). The CDR3 length is 13 residues. With 2 bases removed from V and 5 bases from J, the gap between germline ends came to 7 bases. CDR3 in DNA: TGTGCCAGCAGTTTACAGGGGTATCAGCCCCAGCATTTT. Amino acid sequence: CASSLQGYQPQHF.

This rearrangement joins TRBV27 to TRBJ1-2; TRBD1 agrees at 8 bases. The V gene end was trimmed by 3 bases and the J gene end by 8 bases; junction bases not matched to a gene: 11. This CDR3 comprises 15 residues. The germline V gene has CDR1 MNHEY and CDR2 SMNVEV (reference sequence). CDR3 in amino acids: CASSFYGTGPGGYTF. CDR3 in DNA: TGTGCCAGCAGTTTCTATGGGACAGGCCCGGGAGGCTACACCTTC.

The rearrangement joins TRBV5-5 to TRBJ2-3; TRBD2 agrees at 8 bases. Trimming cost V 4 bases and J 4 bases; bases outside gene matches: 11. The CDR3 contains 16 residues. Germline lookup yields CDR1 SGHKS and CDR2 YYEKEE (reference sequence). The CDR3 reads CASSPGRGGNADTQYF. DNA for the CDR3: TGTGCCAGCAGCCCCGGGAGGGGGGGCAATGCAGATACGCAGTATTTT. The full variable domain, with the rest looked up from reference TRBV5-5 and TRBJ2-3, is DAGVTQSPTHLIKTRGQQVTLRCSPISGHKSVSWYQQVLGQGPQFIFQYYEKEERGRGNFPDRFSARQFPNYSSELNVNALLLGDSALYLCASSPGRGGNADTQYFGPGTRLTVL.

The V call is TRBV5-4, the J call TRBJ2-2, with D unresolved. The V end lost 1 base, the J end lost 6 bases, and 7 bases lay between the germline ends. From germline, CDR1 is SGHNT and CDR2 YYREEE (reference sequence). The CDR3 runs 13 residues. The CDR3 coding sequence is TGTGCCAGCAGCTTGATGGGCCCCGGGGAGCTGTTTTTT. It is translated as CASSLMGPGELFF.

The rearrangement uses TRBV5-6 and TRBJ1-1; 8 nucleotides agree with TRBD1. J lost 1 base, V lost 4 bases, and 6 bases had no gene match. The CDR3 contains 15 residues. Germline V lookup: CDR1 SGHDT, CDR2 YYEEEE. CDR3 sequence: CASSLGQGGNTEAFF. DNA of the CDR3: TGTGCCAGCAGCCTTGGACAGGGCGGGAACACTGAAGCTTTCTTT. Full variable domain (outside the CDR3, taken from reference TRBV5-6 and TRBJ1-1): DAGVTQSPTHLIKTRGQQVTLRCSPKSGHDTVSWYQQALGQGPQFIFQYYEEEERQRGNFPDRFSGHQFPNYSSELNVNALLLGDSALYLCASSLGQGGNTEAFFGQGTRLTVV.

The chain links TRBV29-1 to TRBJ1-4; D gene unclear. CDR1 and CDR2 from the germline V gene are SQVTM and ANQGSEA. Trimming left V 6 bases short and J 7 bases short, with 15 bases between. The CDR3 is 13 amino acids. Here the CDR3 reads CSVPGSGGEKLFF. Written as DNA, the CDR3 is TGCAGCGTCCCGGGTAGCGGTGGTGAAAAACTGTTTTTT.

This clone was detected only once. In nucleotides, the CDR3 is TGTGCCACCAGTGAAATGGGAGGGGGCTACACCTTC. Amino acid sequence: CATSEMGGGYTF. The V call is TRBV24-1, the J call TRBJ1-2; D ambiguous. This CDR3 spans 12 amino acids. V was trimmed by 4 bases and J by 8 bases, leaving 10 bases between them. The V gene's germline CDR1 is KGHDR and CDR2 SFDVKD.

The rearrangement links TRBV5-4 to TRBJ2-3; TRBD2 aligns across 9 bases. The germline gives CDR1 SGHNT, CDR2 YYREEE (reference sequence). Unmatched junction bases numbered 9, after V lost 6 bases and J lost 4 bases. This CDR3 is 15 amino acids long. DNA for the CDR3: TGTGCCAGCAACCTAGGGGGCGGGGGGGCAGATACGCAGTATTTT. Residues: CASNLGGGGADTQYF.

This chain links TRBV19 with TRBJ1-5; 10 positions agree with TRBD1. Germline CDR1 is LNHDA and CDR2 is SQIVND (reference sequence). V was pared by 5 bases and J by 5 bases, with 18 bases of the junction left unmatched. The CDR3 has 19 residues. The CDR3 coding sequence is TGTGCCAGTAGTGGTTCCCGCGACAGGGGGCGTTATACGGATCAGCCCCAGCATTTT. As protein: CASSGSRDRGRYTDQPQHF.

V gene TRBV7-7 combines with J gene TRBJ2-2; TRBD1 aligns across 9 bases. CDR3 length equals 15 residues. Germline V CDR1 and CDR2: SSHAT, FNYEAQ (reference sequence). After removal of 5 bases from V and 4 bases from J, the junction contained 5 bases not matched to a gene. CDR3 sequence (DNA): TGTGCCAGCAGCCCCGGGACAGGGTCCACCGGGGAGCTGTTTTTT. This translates into CASSPGTGSTGELFF.

The chain is built from TRBV30 and TRBJ1-1; D ambiguous. The CDR3 runs 14 residues. The ends were cut back, 2 bases at V and 5 bases at J, with 15 bases in the middle. Germline CDR1 and CDR2: GTSNPN and SVGIG (reference sequence). Here the CDR3 reads CAWSPTLSGTEAFF. The CDR3 bases are TGTGCCTGGAGTCCCACCTTAAGCGGAACTGAAGCTTTCTTT.

The rearrangement joins TRBV4-1 to TRBJ2-7; TRBD2 might be the D (7 bases). Trimming cost V 6 bases and J 5 bases, with 14 bases left between them. CDR3 length: 13 residues. Germline V gene data show CDR1 as MGHRA and CDR2 as YSYEKL. Here the CDR3 reads CASSDWGGHEQYF. In DNA, the CDR3 is TGCGCCAGCAGTGACTGGGGGGGCCACGAGCAGTACTTC.

The rearrangement uses TRBV13 and TRBJ1-1; 12 bases line up with TRBD1. The CDR3 length is 17 residues. Germline-derived CDR1 and CDR2 are PRHDT and FYEKMQ (reference sequence). The V segment lost 5 bases and the J segment 4 bases; nucleotides outside the gene matches: 11. As DNA, the CDR3 is TGTGCCAGCAGCCTCCGCGGGGACAGGGGGCTTTTCACTGAAGCTTTCTTT. This sequence encodes CASSLRGDRGLFTEAFF.